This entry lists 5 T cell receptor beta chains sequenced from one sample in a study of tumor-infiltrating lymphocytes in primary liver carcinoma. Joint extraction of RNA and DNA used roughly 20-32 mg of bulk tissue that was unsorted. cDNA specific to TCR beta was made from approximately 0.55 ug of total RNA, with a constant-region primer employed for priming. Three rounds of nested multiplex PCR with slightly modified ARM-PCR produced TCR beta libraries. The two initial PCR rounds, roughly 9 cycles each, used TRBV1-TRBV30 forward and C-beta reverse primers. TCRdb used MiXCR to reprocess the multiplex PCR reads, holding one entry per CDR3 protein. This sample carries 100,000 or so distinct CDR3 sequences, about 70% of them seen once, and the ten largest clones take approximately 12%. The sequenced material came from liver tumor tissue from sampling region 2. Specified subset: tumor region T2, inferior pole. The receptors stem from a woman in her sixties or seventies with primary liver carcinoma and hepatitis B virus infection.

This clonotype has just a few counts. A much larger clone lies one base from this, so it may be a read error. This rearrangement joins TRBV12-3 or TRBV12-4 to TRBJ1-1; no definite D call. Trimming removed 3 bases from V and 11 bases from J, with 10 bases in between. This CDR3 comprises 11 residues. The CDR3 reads CASSLRESAFF. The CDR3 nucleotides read TGTGCCAGCAGTTTGAGGGAATCGGCTTTCTTT.

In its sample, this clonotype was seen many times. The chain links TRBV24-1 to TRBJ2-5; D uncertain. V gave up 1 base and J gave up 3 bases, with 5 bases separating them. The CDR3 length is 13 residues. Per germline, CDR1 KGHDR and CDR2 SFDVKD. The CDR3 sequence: CATSDFRKETQYF. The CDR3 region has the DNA TGTGCCACCAGTGATTTCCGGAAAGAGACCCAGTACTTC.

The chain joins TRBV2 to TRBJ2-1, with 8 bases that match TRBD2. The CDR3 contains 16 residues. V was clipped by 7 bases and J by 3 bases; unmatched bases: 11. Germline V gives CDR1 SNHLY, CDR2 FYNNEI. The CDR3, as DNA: TGTGCCAGCACCGGTCAAAGCGGGAGCTACTACAATGAGCAGTTCTTC. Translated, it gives CASTGQSGSYYNEQFF.

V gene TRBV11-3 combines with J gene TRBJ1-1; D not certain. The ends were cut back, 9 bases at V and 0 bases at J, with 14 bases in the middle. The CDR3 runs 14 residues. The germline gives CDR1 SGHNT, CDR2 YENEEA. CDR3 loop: CARGQDGLNTEAFF. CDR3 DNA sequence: TGTGCCAGGGGTCAGGACGGCTTGAACACTGAAGCTTTCTTT.

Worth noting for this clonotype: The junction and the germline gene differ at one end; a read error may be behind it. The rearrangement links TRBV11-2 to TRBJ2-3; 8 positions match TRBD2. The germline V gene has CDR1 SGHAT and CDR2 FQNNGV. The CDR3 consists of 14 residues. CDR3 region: CASSLESCGRSHYF. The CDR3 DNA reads TGTGCCAGCAGCTTAGAGTCTTGCGGGAGGTCGCATTATTTT.